This T cell receptor beta chain was found in a study of T cells in Graves' hyperthyroidism and ophthalmopathy. Study conclusions and caveats: Blood also carried most thyroid clonotypes expanded above 0.001.

Germline V CDR1 and CDR2: MNHEY, SVGAGI. The CDR3 has 17 amino acids. The V and J ends lost 0 bases and 3 bases respectively, with 15 bases between them. Concerning this clonotype itself: What it recognizes is unknown.

Patients with uncontrolled infections, other autoimmune diseases, pregnancy or lactation were excluded. Orbital computed tomography and thyroid ultrasound, together with serum TRAb and thyroxine and clinical symptoms, were used for diagnoses. TCR beta CDR3 regions were amplified from RNA transcripts. An initial round of RT-PCR targeting the TCR CDR3 relied on the HTBI primer set. TCRdb re-derived calls from the multiplex PCR reads in MiXCR, one entry per CDR3 protein. This sample has 600,000 to 800,000 distinct CDR3 sequences, with 35% found just once. This TCR was recovered from a woman aged 35 to 49 with Graves' hyperthyroidism. V and J are TRBV6-5 and TRBJ1-5, with D maybe TRBD1 (6 bases). Sequences were obtained from blood. The CDR3 spells CASSYSGNRVDNQPQHF. CDR3 coding DNA: TGTGCCAGCAGTTACTCGGGGAACAGGGTCGACAATCAGCCCCAGCATTTT.